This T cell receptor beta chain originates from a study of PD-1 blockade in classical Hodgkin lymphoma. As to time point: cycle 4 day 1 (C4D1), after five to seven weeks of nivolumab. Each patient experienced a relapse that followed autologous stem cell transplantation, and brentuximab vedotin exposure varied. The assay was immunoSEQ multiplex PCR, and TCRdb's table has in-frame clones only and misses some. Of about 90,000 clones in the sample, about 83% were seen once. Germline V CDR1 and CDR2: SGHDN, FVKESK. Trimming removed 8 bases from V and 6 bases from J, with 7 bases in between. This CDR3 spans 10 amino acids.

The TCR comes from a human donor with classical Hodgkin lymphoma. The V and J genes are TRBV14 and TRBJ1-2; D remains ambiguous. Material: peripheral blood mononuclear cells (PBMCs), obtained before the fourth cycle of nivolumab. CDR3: CASLNNGYTF. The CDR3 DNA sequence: TGTGCCAGCCTTAATAATGGCTACACCTTC.